The present T cell receptor beta chain was sequenced within a study of T cell repertoires in cytomegalovirus infection. Study-level information: Based on public TCR beta signatures, there were indications of CMV infection and of a matching HLA type.

Via MiXCR, TCRdb re-called the reads, giving one row per CDR3 protein. Of approximately 990,000 distinct CDR3 sequences listed, under 40% were seen once; the top ten hold around an eighth. This CDR3 is 14 amino acids long. The ends lost 8 bases at V and 5 bases at J; junction bases unmatched: 5. Germline V lookup: CDR1 SEHNR, CDR2 FQNEAQ (reference sequence). This clonotype was seen a handful of times. The antigen is undetermined. The rearrangement links TRBV7-9 to TRBJ1-4; the match to TRBD1 covers 10 bases. The sequence came from a human donor in good health (CMV status not recorded). Some clones in this sample may be carry-over from other donors' samples. The material sequenced was cultured CD8+ T cells from PBMCs, taken from culture after CMV antigen stimulation. In nucleotides, the CDR3 is TGTGCCAGCTCACAGGGACAGGGGAATGAAAAACTGTTTTTT. This gives the protein CASSQGQGNEKLFF. Combining the CDR3 with reference TRBV7-9 and TRBJ1-4 gives the whole variable domain DTGVSQNPRHKITKRGQNVTFRCDPISEHNRLYWYRQTLGQGPEFLTYFQNEAQLEKSRLLSDRFSAERPKGSFSTLEIQRTEQGDSAMYLCASSQGQGNEKLFFGSGTQLSVL.